The rows below give T cell receptor beta chains drawn from one sample of a study of T cell responses to AZD1222 COVID-19 vaccine. Data came from immunoSEQ multiplex PCR; TCRdb stores just in-frame clones and leaves some out. Seen here are 160,000 or so clones, roughly 94% observed once, and the top ten hold approximately 5.5%. This material consisted of peripheral blood, taken 28 days after the second AZD1222 dose. These receptors were taken from an adult who received the AZD1222 COVID-19 vaccine. Each CDR3 is given with its conserved first and last residue. Fields, in order: D gene, V gene, clone size, J gene, CDR3 DNA, CDR3 protein. The D gene is left open where the match is weak. Part of the rows lack a size; the others show once, few, many or a class for expanded clones.

.	TRBV19	few	TRBJ2-7	TGTGCCAGTAGTATCCCCGGGACTCCCTCCTACGAGCAGTACTTC	CASSIPGTPSYEQYF
.	TRBV7-3	.	TRBJ2-1	TGTGCCAGCAGCTTAAAAAGCTCCTACAATGAGCAGTTCTTC	CASSLKSSYNEQFF
.	TRBV3-1/TRBV3-2	.	TRBJ2-2	TGTGCCAGCAGCCCTAGCACGAACACCGGGGAGCTGTTTTTT	CASSPSTNTGELFF
TRBD1	TRBV12-3/TRBV12-4	.	TRBJ1-6	TGTGCCAGCGCGGGACAGTATAATTCACCCCTCCACTTT	CASAGQYNSPLHF
.	TRBV18	.	TRBJ2-5	TGTGCCAGCTCACCACACGAGACCCAGTACTTC	CASSPHETQYF
.	TRBV28	.	TRBJ1-1	TGTGCCAGCAGTTTATCCCTCCACGGGGGGCCGGATGAAGCTTTCTTT	CASSLSLHGGPDEAFF
.	TRBV28	.	TRBJ2-7	TGTGCCAGCAGGAACTCCGGGACCCAGACCTACGAGCAGTACTTC	CASRNSGTQTYEQYF
.	TRBV18	.	TRBJ1-1	TGTGCCAGCTCACCTTTGGAGGGTAGCACTGAAGCTTTCTTT	CASSPLEGSTEAFF
.	TRBV7-9	.	TRBJ1-1	TGTGCCAGCAGCTTAGGAGGGGAAACTGAAGCTTTCTTT	CASSLGGETEAFF
TRBD1	TRBV7-3	.	TRBJ1-2	TGTGCCAGCAGCGCCGCCGGCGGGACAGGGACCTATGGCTACACCTTC	CASSAAGGTGTYGYTF
TRBD1	TRBV19	.	TRBJ1-1	TGTGCCAGTAGTTCAATGGACAGGGTCCCTGAAGCTTTCTTT	CASSSMDRVPEAFF
TRBD2	TRBV28	.	TRBJ2-2	TGTGCCAGCAGTTCGCTGGGGAGGGCGAACACCGGGGAGCTGTTTTTT	CASSSLGRANTGELFF
.	TRBV6-5	.	TRBJ2-7	TGTGCCAGCAGTCAAATTGGCCAGCGGTTCGAGCAGTACTTC	CASSQIGQRFEQYF
.	TRBV2	.	TRBJ2-1	TGTGCCAGCAGTGGAACGGGGAATGAGCAGTTCTTC	CASSGTGNEQFF
.	TRBV9	.	TRBJ2-5	TGTGCCAGCAGCATCGGACTTGCGGGACCTCAAGAGACCCAGTACTTC	CASSIGLAGPQETQYF
TRBD2	TRBV10-3	.	TRBJ2-3	TGTGCCATCAGTGAGCTGGCTAGCGGGCCTACTAGCACAGATACGCAGTATTTT	CAISELASGPTSTDTQYF
.	TRBV9	.	TRBJ2-3	TGTGCCAGCAGCGTAGGGGCTCACACAGATACGCAGTATTTT	CASSVGAHTDTQYF
TRBD2	TRBV19	.	TRBJ2-7	TGTGCCAGTAGTATTCGGACTAGCGACCACGAGCAGTACTTC	CASSIRTSDHEQYF
TRBD2	TRBV6-4	.	TRBJ2-7	TGTGCCAGCAGAAAACCCGGGACTAGCGGATACGAGCAGTACTTC	CASRKPGTSGYEQYF
.	TRBV5-6	.	TRBJ2-3	TGTGCCAGCAGCTTGGGAACTCCCGTAAAGCCAGATACGCAGTATTTT	CASSLGTPVKPDTQYF
.	TRBV9	.	TRBJ2-6	TGTGCCAGCAGCGTAGGGACCGGTGGTGGGGCCAACGTCCTGACTTTC	CASSVGTGGGANVLTF
.	TRBV9	.	TRBJ2-2	TGTGCCAGCACAACGGGTCCCACCGGGGAGCTGTTTTTT	CASTTGPTGELFF
.	TRBV7-3	.	TRBJ1-3	TGTGCCAGCAGTGACAGTCCCGGATCTGGAAACACCATATATTTT	CASSDSPGSGNTIYF
.	TRBV11-2	.	TRBJ2-7	TGTGCCAGCAGCTTAGATCGTACTCCGCCAGGCTACGAGCAGTACTTC	CASSLDRTPPGYEQYF
.	TRBV5-5	few	TRBJ2-7	TGTGCCAGCAGCTTGGCGCAGGGGCACCAGTATCAGCAGTACTTC	CASSLAQGHQYQQYF
.	TRBV5-5	.	TRBJ2-2	TGTGCCAGCAGGAATCTGTTGAACACCGGGGAGCTGTTTTTT	CASRNLLNTGELFF